Described below is a single T cell receptor (beta chain) sequence and its context. As yet, its antigen is unknown. The sample belongs to a study of cytomegalovirus exposure and HLA in healthy donors. Study results and limitations: In presence/absence analyses, roughly uniform sequencing depth across donors was assumed.

13 Jbeta primers and 60 Vbeta primers were used for the PCR. This table comes from immunoSEQ multiplex PCR, and its TCRdb copy is limited to in-frame clones, with some not included. The data hold 180,000 or so clones, with around 75% observed a single time. CDR1 SNHLY and CDR2 FYNNEI come from the germline V gene. Losses at the gene ends were 6 bases for V and 3 bases for J; bases not matched to a gene: 4. There are 14 residues in the CDR3. This clonotype was obtained from a woman aged 40 to 49 in good health and CMV-seropositive. The chain carries TRBV2 and TRBJ2-7; TRBD2 agrees at 11 bases. The source material was PBMCs. The CDR3 sequence is CASRASGRNYEQYF. The DNA for the CDR3 is TGTGCCAGCAGGGCTAGCGGGAGGAACTACGAGCAGTACTTC.